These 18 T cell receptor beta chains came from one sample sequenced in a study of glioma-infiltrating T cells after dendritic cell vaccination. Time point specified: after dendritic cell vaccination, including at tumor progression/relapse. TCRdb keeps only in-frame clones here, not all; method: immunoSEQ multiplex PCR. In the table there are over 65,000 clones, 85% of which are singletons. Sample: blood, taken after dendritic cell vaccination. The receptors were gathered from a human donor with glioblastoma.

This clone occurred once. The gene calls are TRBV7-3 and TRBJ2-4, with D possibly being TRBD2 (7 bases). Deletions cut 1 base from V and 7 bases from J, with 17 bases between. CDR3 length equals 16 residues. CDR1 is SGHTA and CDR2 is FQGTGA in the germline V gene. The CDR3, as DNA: TGTGCCAGCAGCTTAAAATGGGGAGGGGGGGGGAACATTCAGTACTTC. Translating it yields CASSLKWGGGGNIQYF.

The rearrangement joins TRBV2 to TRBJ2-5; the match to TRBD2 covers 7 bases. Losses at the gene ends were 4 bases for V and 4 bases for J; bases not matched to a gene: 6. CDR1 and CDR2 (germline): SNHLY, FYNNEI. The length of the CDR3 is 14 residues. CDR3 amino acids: CASSVGGETETQYF. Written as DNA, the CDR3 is TGTGCCAGCAGTGTGGGGGGGGAGACAGAGACCCAGTACTTC.

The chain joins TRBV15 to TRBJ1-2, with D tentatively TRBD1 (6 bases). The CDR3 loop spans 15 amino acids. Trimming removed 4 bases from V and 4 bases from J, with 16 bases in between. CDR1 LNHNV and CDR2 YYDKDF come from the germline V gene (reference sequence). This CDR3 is CATSTARAGAYGYTF. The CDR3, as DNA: TGTGCCACCAGCACCGCTCGGGCGGGGGCCTATGGCTACACCTTC.

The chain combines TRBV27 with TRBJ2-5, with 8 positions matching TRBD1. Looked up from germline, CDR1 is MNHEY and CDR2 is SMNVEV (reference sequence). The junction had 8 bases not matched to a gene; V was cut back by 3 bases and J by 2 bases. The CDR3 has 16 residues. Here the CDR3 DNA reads TGTGCCAGCAGTTTTGGATTTAGACAGGGGCAAGAGACCCAGTACTTC. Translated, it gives CASSFGFRQGQETQYF.

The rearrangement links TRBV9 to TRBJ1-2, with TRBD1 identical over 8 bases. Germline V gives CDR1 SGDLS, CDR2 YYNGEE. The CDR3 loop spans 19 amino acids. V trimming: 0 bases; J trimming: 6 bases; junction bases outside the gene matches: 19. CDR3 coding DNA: TGTGCCAGCAGCGTAGCTATGGGCTACGGCTATGGACAGGGAGATGGCTACACCTTC. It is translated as CASSVAMGYGYGQGDGYTF.

Here the CDR3 reads CSVTGLAVTDTQYF. CDR3 DNA sequence: TGCAGCGTTACAGGACTAGCGGTAACAGATACGCAGTATTTT. The V and J genes are TRBV29-1 and TRBJ2-3, with 10 bases that match TRBD2. Germline loops: CDR1 SQVTM, CDR2 ANQGSEA. J was trimmed by 3 bases and V by 5 bases; bases with no gene match: 5. The CDR3 consists of 14 residues.

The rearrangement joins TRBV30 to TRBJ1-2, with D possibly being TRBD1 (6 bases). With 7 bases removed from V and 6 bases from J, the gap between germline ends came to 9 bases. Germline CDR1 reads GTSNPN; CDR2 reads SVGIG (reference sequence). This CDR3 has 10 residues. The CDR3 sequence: CALQGNGYTF. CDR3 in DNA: TGTGCCTTACAGGGTAATGGCTACACCTTC.

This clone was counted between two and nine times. CDR3 coding DNA: TGTGCCACAACAGGGGGCGAGAACACCGGGGAGCTGTTTTTT. Its translation is CATTGGENTGELFF. The chain joins TRBV2 to TRBJ2-2; 9 bases agree with TRBD1. The CDR3 length is 14 residues. Germline assignment: CDR1 SNHLY and CDR2 FYNNEI. The junction had 4 bases not matched to a gene; V was cut back by 10 bases and J by 1 base.

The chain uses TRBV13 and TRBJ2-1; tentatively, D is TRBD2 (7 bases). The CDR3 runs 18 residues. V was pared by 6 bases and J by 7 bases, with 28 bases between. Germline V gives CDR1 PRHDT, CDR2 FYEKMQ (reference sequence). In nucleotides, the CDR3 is TGTGCCAGCAGTGGGGGGGCCAATGCGCGCGGGAGTGTTAATGAGCAGTTCTTC. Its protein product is CASSGGANARGSVNEQFF. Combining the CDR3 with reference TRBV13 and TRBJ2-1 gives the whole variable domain AAGVIQSPRHLIKEKRETATLKCYPIPRHDTVYWYQQGPGQDPQFLISFYEKMQSDKGSIPDRFSAQQFSDYHSELNMSSLELGDSALYFCASSGGANARGSVNEQFFGPGTRLTVL.

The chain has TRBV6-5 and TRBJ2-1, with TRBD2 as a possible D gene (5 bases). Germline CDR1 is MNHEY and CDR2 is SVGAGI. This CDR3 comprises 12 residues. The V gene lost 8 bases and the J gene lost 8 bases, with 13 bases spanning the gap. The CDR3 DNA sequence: TGTGCCAGCTCCCTCGAGGGATATGAGCAGTTCTTC. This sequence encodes CASSLEGYEQFF.

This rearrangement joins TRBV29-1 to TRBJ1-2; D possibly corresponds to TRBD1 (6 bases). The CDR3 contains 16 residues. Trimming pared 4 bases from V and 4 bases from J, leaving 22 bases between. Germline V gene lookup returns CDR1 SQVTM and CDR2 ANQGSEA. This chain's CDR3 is CSVGYRAALAFYGYTF. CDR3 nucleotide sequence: TGCAGCGTTGGGTACAGGGCGGCGCTGGCTTTCTATGGCTACACCTTC.

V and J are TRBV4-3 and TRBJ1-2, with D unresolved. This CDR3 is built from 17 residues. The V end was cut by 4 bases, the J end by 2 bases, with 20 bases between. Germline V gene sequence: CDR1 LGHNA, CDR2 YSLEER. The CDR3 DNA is TGCGCCAGCAGCCCGGGAGGCAGCATTGGTCTAAACTATGGCTACACCTTC. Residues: CASSPGGSIGLNYGYTF.

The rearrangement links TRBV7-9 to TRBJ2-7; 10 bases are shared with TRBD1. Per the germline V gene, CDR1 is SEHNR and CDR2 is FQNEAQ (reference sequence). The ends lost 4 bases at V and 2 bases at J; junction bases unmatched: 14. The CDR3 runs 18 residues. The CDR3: CASSSIGRDRGSPYEQYF. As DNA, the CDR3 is TGTGCCAGCAGCTCTATAGGAAGGGACAGGGGAAGTCCCTACGAGCAGTACTTC.

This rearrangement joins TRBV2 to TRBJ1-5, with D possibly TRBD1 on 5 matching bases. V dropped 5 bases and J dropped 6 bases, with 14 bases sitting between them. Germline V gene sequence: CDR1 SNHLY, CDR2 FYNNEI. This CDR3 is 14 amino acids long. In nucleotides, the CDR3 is TGTGCCAGCAGTTCTTGGGGGGTGGCTCAGCCCCAGCATTTT. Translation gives CASSSWGVAQPQHF.

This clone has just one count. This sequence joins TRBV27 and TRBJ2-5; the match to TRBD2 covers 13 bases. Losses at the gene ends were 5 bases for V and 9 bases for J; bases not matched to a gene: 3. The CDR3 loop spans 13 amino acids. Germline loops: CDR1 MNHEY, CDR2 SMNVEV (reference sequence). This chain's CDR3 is CASSPTSGGPQYF. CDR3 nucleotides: TGTGCCAGCAGTCCGACTAGCGGGGGGCCCCAGTACTTC.

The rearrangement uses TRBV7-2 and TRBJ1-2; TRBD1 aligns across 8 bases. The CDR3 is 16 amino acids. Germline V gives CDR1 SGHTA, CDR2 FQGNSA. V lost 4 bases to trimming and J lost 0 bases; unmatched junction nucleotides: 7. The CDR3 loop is CASSSRQGKANYGYTF. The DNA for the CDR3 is TGTGCCAGCAGCTCCCGACAGGGGAAAGCTAACTATGGCTACACCTTC. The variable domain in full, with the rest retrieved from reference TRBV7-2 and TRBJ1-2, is GAGVSQSPSNKVTEKGKDVELRCDPISGHTALYWYRQSLGQGLEFLIYFQGNSAPDKSGLPSDRFSAERTGGSVSTLTIQRTQQEDSAVYLCASSSRQGKANYGYTFGSGTRLTVV.

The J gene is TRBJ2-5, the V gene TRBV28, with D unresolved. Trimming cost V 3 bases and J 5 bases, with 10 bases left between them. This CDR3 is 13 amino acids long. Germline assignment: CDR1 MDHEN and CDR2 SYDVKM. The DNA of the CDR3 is TGTGCCAGCAGTTTCGCAGGCATGGAGACCCAGTACTTC. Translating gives CASSFAGMETQYF.

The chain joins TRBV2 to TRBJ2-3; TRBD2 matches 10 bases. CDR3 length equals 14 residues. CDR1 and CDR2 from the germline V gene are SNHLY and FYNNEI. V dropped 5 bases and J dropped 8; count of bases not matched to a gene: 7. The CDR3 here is CASSRLAGVVTQYF. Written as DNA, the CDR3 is TGTGCCAGCAGTAGGCTAGCGGGGGTGGTTACGCAGTATTTT.